This TCR beta chain derives from a study of neurological immune-mediated disorders. Stored at -80 C, 2 million PBMCs were the source of the unsorted libraries. Whole-study results and caveats: Expanded clones shared no CDR3 amino acid sequences across subjects, suggesting private repertoires in all groups.

Germline-derived CDR1 and CDR2 are SQVTM and ANQGSEA. The length of the CDR3 is 14 residues. V dropped 6 bases and J dropped 0 bases, with 11 bases sitting between them. Comment on this clonotype: The antigen remains unidentified.

Synthesis of cDNA used 5'RACE (with 10-nucleotide random UMIs). A single record per CDR3 protein comes from TCRdb applying MiXCR to the 5' RACE reads. The table shows roughly 80,000 distinct CDR3 sequences, with roughly 10% occurring only once. This TCR was sampled from a man in his forties or fifties in good health. This chain uses TRBV29-1 with TRBJ2-2; a weak D match, TRBD1 (5 bases). The source material was PBMCs. CDR3 nucleotides: TGCAGCGTCAGGACAACCACGAACACCGGGGAGCTGTTTTTT. Amino acids: CSVRTTTNTGELFF.